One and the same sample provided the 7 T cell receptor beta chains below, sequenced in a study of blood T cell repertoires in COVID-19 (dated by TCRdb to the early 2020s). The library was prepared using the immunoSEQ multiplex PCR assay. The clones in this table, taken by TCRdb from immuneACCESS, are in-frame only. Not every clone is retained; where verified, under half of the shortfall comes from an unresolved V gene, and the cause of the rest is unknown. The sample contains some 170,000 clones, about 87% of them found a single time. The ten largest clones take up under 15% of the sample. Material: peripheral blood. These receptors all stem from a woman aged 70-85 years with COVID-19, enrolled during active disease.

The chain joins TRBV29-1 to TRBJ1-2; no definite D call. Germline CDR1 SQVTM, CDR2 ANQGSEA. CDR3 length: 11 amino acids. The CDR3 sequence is CICSVGYGYTF. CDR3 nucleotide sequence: TGCATTTGTAGCGTGGGCTATGGCTACACCTTC.

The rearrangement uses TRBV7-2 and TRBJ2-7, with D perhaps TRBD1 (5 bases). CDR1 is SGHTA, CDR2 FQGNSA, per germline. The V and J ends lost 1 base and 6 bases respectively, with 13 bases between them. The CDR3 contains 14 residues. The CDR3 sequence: CASSLGGRVSEQYF. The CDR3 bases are TGTGCCAGCAGCTTAGGGGGCAGGGTGAGCGAGCAGTACTTC.

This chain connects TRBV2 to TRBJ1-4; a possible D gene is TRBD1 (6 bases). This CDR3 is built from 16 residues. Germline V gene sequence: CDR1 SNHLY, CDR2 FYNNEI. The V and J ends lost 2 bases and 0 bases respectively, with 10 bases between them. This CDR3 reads CASSERTDSTNEKLFF. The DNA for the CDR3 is TGTGCCAGCAGTGAAAGGACAGACTCAACTAATGAAAAACTGTTTTTT.

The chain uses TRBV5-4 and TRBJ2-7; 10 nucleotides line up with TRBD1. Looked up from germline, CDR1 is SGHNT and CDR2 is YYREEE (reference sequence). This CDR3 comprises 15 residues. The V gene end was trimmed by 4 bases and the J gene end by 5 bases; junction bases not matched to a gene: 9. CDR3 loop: CASSPGGQGRNEQYF. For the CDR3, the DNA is TGTGCCAGCAGCCCGGGGGGACAGGGGAGGAACGAGCAGTACTTC.

The CDR3 protein is CASSRSGVGTYEQYF. DNA for the CDR3: TGTGCCAGCAGCCGTAGCGGGGTTGGGACCTACGAGCAGTACTTC. The chain recombines TRBV3-1 (or the pseudogene TRBV3-2) with TRBJ2-7, with 8 bases lining up with TRBD2. The V and J ends lost 4 bases and 2 bases, in that order; junction bases with no gene match: 7. Germline V gene sequence: CDR1 LGHDT, CDR2 YNNKEL (reference sequence). CDR3 length: 15 amino acids.

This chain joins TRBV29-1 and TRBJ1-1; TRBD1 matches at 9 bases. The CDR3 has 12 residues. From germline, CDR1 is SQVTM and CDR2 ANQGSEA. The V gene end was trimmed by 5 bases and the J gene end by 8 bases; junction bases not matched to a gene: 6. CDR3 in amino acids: CSVRDRVEEAFF. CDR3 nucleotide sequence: TGCAGCGTTAGGGACAGGGTGGAGGAAGCTTTCTTT.

CDR3 region: CASSELAGVGYEQYF. CDR3 DNA sequence: TGTGCCAGCAGTGAACTAGCGGGAGTTGGATACGAGCAGTACTTC. The chain couples TRBV28 to TRBJ2-7; TRBD2 matches 11 bases. Germline lookup yields CDR1 MDHEN and CDR2 SYDVKM. Losses at the gene ends were 5 bases for V and 4 bases for J; bases not matched to a gene: 7. This CDR3 is built from 15 residues. Variable domain in full (rest from reference TRBV28 and TRBJ2-7): DVKVTQSSRYLVKRTGEKVFLECVQDMDHENMFWYRQDPGLGLRLIYFSYDVKMKEKGDIPEGYSVSREKKERFSLILESASTNQTSMYLCASSELAGVGYEQYFGPGTRLTVT.